This is a list of T cell receptor beta chains from one sample in a study of blood T cell repertoires in COVID-19. TCRdb's table, derived via immunoSEQ multiplex PCR, lists solely in-frame clones and lacks some. The repertoire includes about 190,000 clones, 70% to 90% of them detected once, and 2.7% sits in the top ten. Sequencing was performed on peripheral blood. The source of these receptors is a man aged 35-49 years with active or convalescent COVID-19. CDR3s leave out the opening cysteine and the closing phenylalanine or tryptophan. The D gene is left open where the match is weak. Size tells how often a clone was seen (once, few, many) or the class of an expanded clone, and some rows leave it out.

J gene | D gene | clone size | V gene | CDR3 protein
TRBJ1-1 | . | . | TRBV10-3 | ATKGSFTAHTEAF
TRBJ1-1 | . | . | TRBV14 | ASSSQGRPEAF
TRBJ2-7 | TRBD1 | . | TRBV24-1 | ATSAAGTGSHEQY
TRBJ2-1 | . | . | TRBV3-1/TRBV3-2 | ASSQVTYNEQF
TRBJ2-7 | TRBD1 | . | TRBV3-1/TRBV3-2 | ASSPTGGYEQY
TRBJ2-5 | . | once | TRBV19 | ASGVGAETQY
TRBJ2-3 | . | . | TRBV19 | ASSLAYTDTQY
TRBJ1-5 | TRBD1 | . | TRBV7-9 | ASSYYRGYQPQH
TRBJ2-5 | TRBD2 | . | TRBV2 | ASSDASGGAETQY
TRBJ1-5 | TRBD1 | . | TRBV11-2 | ASSLQGDYQPQH
TRBJ2-1 | TRBD2 | few | TRBV7-2 | ASRTSGVINEQF
TRBJ1-1 | . | . | TRBV18 | ASSPSIDRNTEAF
TRBJ1-2 | . | . | TRBV4-1 | ASSDGPNYGYT
TRBJ2-5 | . | . | TRBV24-1 | ATSAGLSMGETQY
TRBJ1-3 | TRBD1 | . | TRBV5-4 | ASSRTGSGNTIY
TRBJ2-3 | . | . | TRBV4-3 | ASSQDIQTDTQY